Each of the 27 T cell receptor beta chains below was sequenced from the same sample in a study of cytomegalovirus exposure and HLA in healthy donors. The PCR made use of 60 Vbeta and 13 Jbeta primers. Only in-frame clones appear in the TCRdb table, and some are missing; sequencing was by immunoSEQ multiplex PCR. The sample carries some 130,000 clones, around 72% recorded once. Sequenced: PBMCs. These receptors were collected from a man aged 50 to 60 in good health and CMV-seropositive.

This clone was observed a few times. The J gene is TRBJ2-7, the V gene TRBV11-3, with 9 bases aligning to TRBD2. Looked up from germline, CDR1 is SGHNT and CDR2 is YENEEA. Trimming removed 3 bases from V and 5 bases from J; junction bases left unmatched: 14. The CDR3 runs to 17 residues. The CDR3 nucleotides are TGTGCCAGCAGCTTCTCGGGACTAGCCGCCAGCCGGGACGAGCAGTACTTC. It translates to CASSFSGLAASRDEQYF.

The genes are TRBV15 and TRBJ2-7; the match to TRBD1 covers 7 bases. The trim removed 0 bases at V and 5 bases at J, leaving 1 base unmatched. The CDR3 is made up of 13 amino acids. Germline values: CDR1 LNHNV, CDR2 YYDKDF (reference sequence). This CDR3 reads CATSREGGNEQYF. CDR3 in DNA: TGTGCCACCAGCAGAGAAGGGGGCAACGAGCAGTACTTC.

This chain connects TRBV7-8 to TRBJ2-5; 8 bases are a match to TRBD1. From germline, CDR1 is SGHVS and CDR2 FQNEAQ. The CDR3 is 13 residues long. Unmatched junction bases numbered 5, after V lost 6 bases and J lost 5 bases. The CDR3 coding sequence is TGTGCCAGCAGTGGACAGGGCCGTGAGACCCAGTACTTC. Its translation is CASSGQGRETQYF.

Worth noting for this clone: One end of the junction does not line up with germline, which may come from a read error. V gene TRBV27 combines with J gene TRBJ2-1, with 9 positions matching TRBD1. Germline V gene data show CDR1 as MNHEY and CDR2 as SMNVEV (reference sequence). The CDR3 is 13 amino acids. The CDR3 spells CASSLLITGGRVF. CDR3 in DNA: TGTGCCAGCAGTCTATTAATAACAGGGGGCAGGGTCTTC.

The table lists this clone with a count of one. The V call is TRBV4-1, the J call TRBJ2-7; tentative D call: TRBD2 (5 bases). Germline V gives CDR1 MGHRA, CDR2 YSYEKL. V was trimmed by 0 bases and J by 3 bases, leaving 15 bases between them. The CDR3 length is 16 residues. The CDR3 is CASSQDYPEGIYEQYF. In DNA form, the CDR3 reads TGCGCCAGCAGCCAAGACTACCCTGAGGGTATCTACGAGCAGTACTTC.

V and J are TRBV4-1 and TRBJ1-1; D unclear. The V end was cut by 4 bases, the J end by 0 bases, with 9 bases between. The CDR3 has 14 amino acids. Germline lookup yields CDR1 MGHRA and CDR2 YSYEKL. The CDR3: CASSRGPMNTEAFF. The CDR3 DNA follows: TGCGCCAGCAGCCGCGGGCCAATGAACACTGAAGCTTTCTTT.

The chain couples TRBV28 to TRBJ2-3; no clear D gene. V lost 6 bases, J lost 3 bases, and 4 bases lay in between. Germline V gene data show CDR1 as MDHEN and CDR2 as SYDVKM. This CDR3 spans 11 amino acids. The CDR3 spells CASSNTDTQYF. The CDR3 region has the DNA TGTGCCAGCAGCAATACAGATACGCAGTATTTT.

The rearrangement links TRBV7-9 to TRBJ2-7; TRBD2 matches 10 bases. The CDR3 consists of 16 residues. J was trimmed by 2 bases and V by 5 bases; bases with no gene match: 9. Germline V gene lookup returns CDR1 SEHNR and CDR2 FQNEAQ (reference sequence). CDR3 nucleotides: TGTGCCAGCAGCGCCCCCGGGACTAGCGAAACCTACGAGCAGTACTTC. It is translated as CASSAPGTSETYEQYF.

This chain joins TRBV5-6 and TRBJ2-1; TRBD2 is a possible D gene (5 bases). V dropped 8 bases and J dropped 9 bases, with 18 bases sitting between them. Germline CDR1 reads SGHDT; CDR2 reads YYEEEE. This CDR3 is built from 13 residues. CDR3 residues: CARGRGRTSEQFF. The DNA for the CDR3 is TGTGCCAGGGGTCGCGGGCGAACGAGTGAGCAGTTCTTC.

The table lists this clone with a few counts. This chain joins TRBV28 and TRBJ1-1; D is undetermined. V dropped 8 bases and J dropped 5 bases, with 9 bases sitting between them. Germline V CDR1 and CDR2: MDHEN, SYDVKM. This CDR3 has 11 amino acids. The CDR3 DNA follows: TGTGCCAGCGCCCTTGAGACTGAAGCTTTCTTT. It is translated as CASALETEAFF.

The chain uses TRBV6-1 and TRBJ1-5, with TRBD1 matching over 8 bases. V shed 4 bases, J shed 3 bases, and the junction held 11 bases outside the gene matches. CDR3 size: 17 residues. Germline V CDR1 and CDR2: MNHNS, SASEGT. The CDR3 region has the DNA TGTGCCAGCAGTGGAACTCAGGGGGCAGGGTTCAATCAGCCCCAGCATTTT. Translating gives CASSGTQGAGFNQPQHF.

This sequence joins TRBV7-2 and TRBJ2-3; TRBD2 aligns across 8 bases. V lost 0 bases to trimming and J lost 4 bases; unmatched junction nucleotides: 0. This CDR3 is built from 14 residues. The germline V gene has CDR1 SGHTA and CDR2 FQGNSA. The DNA of the CDR3 is TGTGCCAGCAGCTTAGCGCGGGGGGCAGATACGCAGTATTTT. Protein product: CASSLARGADTQYF.

The genes are TRBV5-1 and TRBJ2-1; 8 nucleotides line up with TRBD2. From germline, CDR1 is SGHRS and CDR2 YFSETQ. V lost 1 base, J lost 8 bases, and 8 bases stayed unmatched. The CDR3 totals 15 residues. The CDR3 spells CASSLPSGRRDEQFF. CDR3 bases: TGCGCCAGCAGCTTGCCCAGCGGGAGAAGGGATGAGCAGTTCTTC.

This rearrangement joins TRBV7-9 to TRBJ1-3; TRBD1 might be the D (6 bases). CDR3 length: 17 residues. Germline lookup yields CDR1 SEHNR and CDR2 FQNEAQ (reference sequence). Trimming removed 5 bases at V and 2 bases at J, with 19 bases between. CDR3 amino acids: CASSTTTTGRAGNTIYF. The CDR3, as DNA: TGTGCCAGCAGCACCACTACTACAGGGAGGGCTGGAAACACCATATATTTT.

The J gene is TRBJ2-7, the V gene TRBV6-5; D unclear. There are 14 residues in the CDR3. V gave up 4 bases and J gave up 5 bases, with 15 bases separating them. In germline, CDR1 is MNHEY, CDR2 SVGAGI. DNA of the CDR3: TGTGCCAGCAGTTTCCAGCGTCCAACGAACGAGCAGTACTTC. It specifies CASSFQRPTNEQYF.

The chain joins TRBV19 to TRBJ2-7, with D possibly TRBD1 on 6 matching bases. CDR3 size: 15 residues. Trimming took 2 bases from V and 0 from J, leaving 11 bases between them. Germline loops: CDR1 LNHDA, CDR2 SQIVND (reference sequence). The CDR3 reads CASSINDRTSYEQYF. The CDR3 DNA is TGTGCCAGTAGTATAAATGACAGGACCTCCTACGAGCAGTACTTC.

The rearrangement links TRBV7-9 to TRBJ2-1; D may be TRBD2 (6 bases). Germline values: CDR1 SEHNR, CDR2 FQNEAQ (reference sequence). Trimming stripped 0 bases from V and 6 bases from J, with 18 bases between. The length of the CDR3 is 17 residues. In DNA form, the CDR3 reads TGTGCCAGCAGCTTAGCGGGGTCGGGACTGATCCCCAATGAGCAGTTCTTC. Its protein is CASSLAGSGLIPNEQFF.

This chain links TRBV5-1 with TRBJ2-7; D gene ambiguous. Germline-derived CDR1 and CDR2 are SGHRS and YFSETQ. V gave up 3 bases and J gave up 5 bases, with 6 bases separating them. There are 11 residues in the CDR3. CDR3 sequence: CASSSRDEQYF. In DNA form, the CDR3 reads TGCGCCAGCAGCTCCCGGGACGAGCAGTACTTC.

The rearrangement links TRBV7-9 to TRBJ2-2; weak D call: TRBD1 (6 bases). Germline CDR1 is SEHNR and CDR2 is FQNEAQ (reference sequence). Deletions cut 11 bases from V and 0 bases from J, with 10 bases between. The CDR3 totals 13 residues. The CDR3 here is CAPGTPNTGELFF. The CDR3 nucleotides are TGTGCCCCGGGGACACCGAACACCGGGGAGCTGTTTTTT.

In nucleotides, the CDR3 is TGTGCCAGCAGTGACAGGGCCCACATTAGCACAAACACTGAAGCTTTCTTT. The encoded protein is CASSDRAHISTNTEAFF. The gene calls are TRBV6-1 and TRBJ1-1; weak D call: TRBD1 (5 bases). The V and J ends lost 3 bases and 2 bases respectively, with 19 bases between them. Germline lookup yields CDR1 MNHNS and CDR2 SASEGT. This CDR3 region has 17 residues.

This chain uses TRBV7-3 with TRBJ2-3; D may be TRBD2 (6 bases). The germline V gene encodes CDR1 SGHTA and CDR2 FQGTGA. The V gene lost 5 bases and the J gene lost 5 bases, with 11 bases spanning the gap. The CDR3 consists of 13 residues. For the CDR3, the DNA is TGTGCCAGCAGCGGCGGGAATGTAGATACGCAGTATTTT. Protein product: CASSGGNVDTQYF.

This clone was detected many times. In DNA form, the CDR3 reads TGCGCCAGCAGCCAAGAGGTCGGGAACACTGAAGCTTTCTTT. This sequence encodes CASSQEVGNTEAFF. The chain uses TRBV4-1 and TRBJ1-1; D unclear. Germline CDR1 reads MGHRA; CDR2 reads YSYEKL. This CDR3 spans 14 amino acids. V was clipped by 0 bases and J by 1 base, with 6 bases between them.

In this sample, this clone turned up a few times. The chain links TRBV27 to TRBJ1-2; 7 bases map to TRBD1. This CDR3 has 16 amino acids. Losses at the gene ends were 1 base for V and 0 bases for J; bases not matched to a gene: 5. CDR1 and CDR2 (germline): MNHEY, SMNVEV (reference sequence). The CDR3 reads CASSLLGDRANYGYTF. The CDR3 DNA reads as TGTGCCAGCAGTTTATTGGGGGACAGAGCTAACTATGGCTACACCTTC.

This sequence joins TRBV19 and TRBJ1-5, with 7 bases lining up with TRBD1. The CDR3 has 15 amino acids. V lost 1 base to trimming and J lost 7 bases; unmatched junction nucleotides: 7. The germline gives CDR1 LNHDA, CDR2 SQIVND (reference sequence). CDR3 DNA sequence: TGTGCCAGTAGTATAGTGGGGACAGTAGACCAGCCCCAGCATTTT. This codes for CASSIVGTVDQPQHF.

This chain uses TRBV5-6 with TRBJ2-3; 11 positions match TRBD1. Trimming cost V 3 bases and J 5 bases; bases outside gene matches: 8. This CDR3 comprises 16 residues. In germline, CDR1 is SGHDT, CDR2 YYEEEE. CDR3 DNA: TGTGCCAGCAGCTGGGGACAGGGGGAGTTAGGAGATACGCAGTATTTT. Translation gives CASSWGQGELGDTQYF.

The CDR3 is CASSLGQLNQPQHF. DNA for the CDR3: TGTGCCAGCAGCTTGGGACAGCTTAATCAGCCCCAGCATTTT. J is TRBJ1-5 and V is TRBV7-2; 7 bases are a match to TRBD1. Germline CDR1 reads SGHTA; CDR2 reads FQGNSA. This CDR3 is built from 14 residues. V was clipped by 3 bases and J by 4 bases; unmatched bases: 3. Together with reference TRBV7-2 and TRBJ1-5, the CDR3 gives the full variable domain: GAGVSQSPSNKVTEKGKDVELRCDPISGHTALYWYRQSLGQGLEFLIYFQGNSAPDKSGLPSDRFSAERTGGSVSTLTIQRTQQEDSAVYLCASSLGQLNQPQHFGDGTRLSIL.

The chain combines TRBV5-5 with TRBJ1-1; D gene uncertain. The V gene lost 6 bases and the J gene lost 0 bases, with 12 bases spanning the gap. The CDR3 is 14 amino acids. Germline V lookup: CDR1 SGHKS, CDR2 YYEKEE (reference sequence). Written as DNA, the CDR3 is TGTGCCAGCACCGAGGTGACGTTGAACACTGAAGCTTTCTTT. As protein: CASTEVTLNTEAFF.